The 3 T cell receptor beta chains below come from one sample, sequenced in a study of somatic mutations in cytotoxic T cells in rheumatoid arthritis. Generated by immunoSEQ multiplex PCR, the TCRdb table keeps only in-frame clones and is missing some. The sample records 8,500 to 11,000 clones, roughly four fifths being singletons. Material for sequencing was CD8+ T cells sorted from blood. These receptors were taken from a woman between 45 and 65 years old in good health.

The CDR3 nucleotides are TGTGCCTGGAGTGTAGGACAGTTCCAGGTAGCTTTCTTT. Protein: CAWSVGQFQVAFF. The chain is built from TRBV30 and TRBJ1-1; TRBD1 might be the D (6 bases). This CDR3 is built from 13 residues. Trimming removed 0 bases from V and 10 bases from J, with 15 bases in between. In germline, CDR1 is GTSNPN, CDR2 SVGIG (reference sequence).

The chain is built from TRBV9 and TRBJ1-2, with 9 bases fitting TRBD1. After removal of 3 bases from V and 6 bases from J, the junction contained 6 bases not matched to a gene. Germline-derived CDR1 and CDR2 are SGDLS and YYNGEE. The CDR3 runs 14 residues. CDR3 nucleotide sequence: TGTGCCAGCAGCGCTACAGGGGGCTGGCATGGCTACACCTTC. Residues: CASSATGGWHGYTF.

J is TRBJ1-5 and V is TRBV9; D possibly corresponds to TRBD1 (5 bases). Between the trimmed V and J ends, which lost 3 bases and 7 bases, there was a span of 17 bases. This CDR3 spans 15 amino acids. CDR1 SGDLS and CDR2 YYNGEE come from the germline V gene. CDR3 sequence reads: CASSAGGGARQPQHF. The CDR3 DNA sequence: TGTGCCAGCAGCGCTGGGGGAGGGGCCCGACAGCCCCAGCATTTT.